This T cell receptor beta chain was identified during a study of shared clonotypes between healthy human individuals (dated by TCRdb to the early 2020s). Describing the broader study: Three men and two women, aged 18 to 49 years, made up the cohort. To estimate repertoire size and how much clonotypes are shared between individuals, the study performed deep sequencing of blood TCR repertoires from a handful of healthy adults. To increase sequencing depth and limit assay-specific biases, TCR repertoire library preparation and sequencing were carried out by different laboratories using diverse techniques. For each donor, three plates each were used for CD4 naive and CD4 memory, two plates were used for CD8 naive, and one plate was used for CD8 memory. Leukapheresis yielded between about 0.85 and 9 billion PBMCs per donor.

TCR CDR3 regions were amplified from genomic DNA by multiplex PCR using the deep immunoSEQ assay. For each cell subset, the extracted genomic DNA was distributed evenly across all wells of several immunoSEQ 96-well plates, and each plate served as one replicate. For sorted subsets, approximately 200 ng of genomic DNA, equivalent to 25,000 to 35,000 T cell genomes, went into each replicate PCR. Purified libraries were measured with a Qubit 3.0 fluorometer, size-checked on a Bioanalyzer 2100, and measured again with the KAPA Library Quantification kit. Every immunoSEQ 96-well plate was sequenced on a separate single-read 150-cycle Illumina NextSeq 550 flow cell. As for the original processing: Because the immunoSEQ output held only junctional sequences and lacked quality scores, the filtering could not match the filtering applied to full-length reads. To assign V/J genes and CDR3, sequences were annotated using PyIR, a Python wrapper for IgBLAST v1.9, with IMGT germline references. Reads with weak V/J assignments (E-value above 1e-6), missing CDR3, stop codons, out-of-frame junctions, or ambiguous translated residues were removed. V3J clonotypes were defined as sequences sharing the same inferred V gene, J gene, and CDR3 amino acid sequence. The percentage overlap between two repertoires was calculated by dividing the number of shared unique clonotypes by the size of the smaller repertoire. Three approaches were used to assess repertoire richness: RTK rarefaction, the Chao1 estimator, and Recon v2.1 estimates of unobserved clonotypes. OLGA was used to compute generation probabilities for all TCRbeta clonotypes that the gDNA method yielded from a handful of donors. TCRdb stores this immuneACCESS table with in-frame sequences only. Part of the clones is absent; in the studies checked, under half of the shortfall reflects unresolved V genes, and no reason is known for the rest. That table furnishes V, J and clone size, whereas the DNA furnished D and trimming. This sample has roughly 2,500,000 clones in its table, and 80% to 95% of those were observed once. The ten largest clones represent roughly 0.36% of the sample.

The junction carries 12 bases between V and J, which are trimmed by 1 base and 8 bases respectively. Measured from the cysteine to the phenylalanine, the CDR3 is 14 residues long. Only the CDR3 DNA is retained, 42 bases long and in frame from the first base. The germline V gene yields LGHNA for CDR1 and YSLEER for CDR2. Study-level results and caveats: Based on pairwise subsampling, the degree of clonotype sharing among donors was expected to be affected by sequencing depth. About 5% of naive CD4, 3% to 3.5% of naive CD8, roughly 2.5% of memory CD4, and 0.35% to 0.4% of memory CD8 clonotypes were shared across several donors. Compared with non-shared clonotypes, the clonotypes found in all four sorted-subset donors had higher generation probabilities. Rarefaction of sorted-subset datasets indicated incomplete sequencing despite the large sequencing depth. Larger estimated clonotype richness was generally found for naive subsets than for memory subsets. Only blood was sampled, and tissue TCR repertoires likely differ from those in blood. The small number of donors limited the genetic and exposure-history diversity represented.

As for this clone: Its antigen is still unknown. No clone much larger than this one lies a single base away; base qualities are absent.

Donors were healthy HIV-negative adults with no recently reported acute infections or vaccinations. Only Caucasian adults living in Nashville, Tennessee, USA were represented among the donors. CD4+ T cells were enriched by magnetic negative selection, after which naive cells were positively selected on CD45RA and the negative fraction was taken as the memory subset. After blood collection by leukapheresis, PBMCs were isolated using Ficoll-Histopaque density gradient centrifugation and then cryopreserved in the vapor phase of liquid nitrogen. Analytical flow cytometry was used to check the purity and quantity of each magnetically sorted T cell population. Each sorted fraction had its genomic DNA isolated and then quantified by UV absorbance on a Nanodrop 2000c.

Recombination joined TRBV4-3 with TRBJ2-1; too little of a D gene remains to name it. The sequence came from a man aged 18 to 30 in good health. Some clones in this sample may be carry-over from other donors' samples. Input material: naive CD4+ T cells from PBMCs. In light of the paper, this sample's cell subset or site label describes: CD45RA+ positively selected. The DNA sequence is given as TGCGCCAGCAGCCAAGTCTCGAGTCGCGATGAGCAGTTCTTC. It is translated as CASSQVSSRDEQFF.